What follows is one T cell receptor beta chain and its context. Antigen: not known. This entry comes from a study of early stage breast cancer tumors. Study conclusions and caveats: Blood repertoires resembled normal breast more than tumor. Compared with adjacent normal breast, tumors showed about 2.3-fold denser, more clonal T cells.

V was shortened by 3 bases and J by 7 bases, with 5 bases between the two germline ends. Germline CDR1 and CDR2: SGHTS and YDEGEE. The CDR3 contains 11 residues. Repertoires were generated with immunoSEQ multiplex PCR, while TCRdb's copy carries only in-frame clones and drops some. Of over 25,000 clones in the sample, approximately 54% are singletons; the top ten hold roughly 8%. Sequenced: breast tumor tissue. The receptor was isolated from a person in their fifties with breast cancer. The rearrangement links TRBV5-8 to TRBJ2-4, with D possibly TRBD2 on 5 matching bases. This CDR3 is CASSWTNIQYF. CDR3 DNA sequence: TGTGCCAGCAGCTGGACTAACATTCAGTACTTC.